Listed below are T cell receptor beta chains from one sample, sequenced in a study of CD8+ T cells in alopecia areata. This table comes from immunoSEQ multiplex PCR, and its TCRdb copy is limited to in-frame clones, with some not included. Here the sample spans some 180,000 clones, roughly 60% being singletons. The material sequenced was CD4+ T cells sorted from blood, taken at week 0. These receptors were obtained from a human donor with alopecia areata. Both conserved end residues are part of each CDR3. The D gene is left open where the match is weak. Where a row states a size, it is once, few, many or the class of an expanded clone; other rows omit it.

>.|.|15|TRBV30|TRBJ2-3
TGTGCCTGGAGTGTAGGAACAGGGATGGTAGATACGCAGTATTTT
CAWSVGTGMVDTQYF
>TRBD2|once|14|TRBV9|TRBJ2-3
TGTGCCAGCAGCGTTGATAGCGGGGTCGGTACGCAGTATTTT
CASSVDSGVGTQYF
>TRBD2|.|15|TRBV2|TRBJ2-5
TGTGCCAGCAGTGTGGATGTTCGGCGGGGGGGGACCCAGTACTTC
CASSVDVRRGGTQYF
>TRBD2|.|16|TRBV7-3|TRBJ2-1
TGTGCCAGCAGCCCCACCGGACTAGCGGGGGACAATGAGCAGTTCTTC
CASSPTGLAGDNEQFF
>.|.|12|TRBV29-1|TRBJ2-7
TGCAGCGCCGGGACGACCGGCTACGAGCAGTACTTC
CSAGTTGYEQYF
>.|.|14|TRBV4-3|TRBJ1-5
TGCGCCAGCAGCAAAGACAGGACCAATCAGCCCCAGCATTTT
CASSKDRTNQPQHF
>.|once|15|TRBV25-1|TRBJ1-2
TGTGCCAGCAGTGATCACCTCGGGACAACCTATGGCTACACCTTC
CASSDHLGTTYGYTF
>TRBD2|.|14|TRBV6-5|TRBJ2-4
TGTGCCAGCCATGATAGCGGGGGAACGAACATTCAGTACTTC
CASHDSGGTNIQYF
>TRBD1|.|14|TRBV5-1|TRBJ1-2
TGCGCCAGCAGCTTGGGACAGGGGGCCGGTGGCTACACCTTC
CASSLGQGAGGYTF
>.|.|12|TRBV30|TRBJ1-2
TGTGCCTGGAACGGGGGCGACTATGGCTACACCTTC
CAWNGGDYGYTF
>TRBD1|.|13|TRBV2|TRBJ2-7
TGTGCCAGTAGGGACAGGGGGGACTACGAGCAGTACTTC
CASRDRGDYEQYF
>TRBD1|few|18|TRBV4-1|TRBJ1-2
TGCGCCAGCAGCCAACCCGGACAGGGTCGAACTCGGATCTATGGCTACACCTTC
CASSQPGQGRTRIYGYTF
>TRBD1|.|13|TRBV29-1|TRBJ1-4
TGCAGCGTTGCCAGGGGGACTAATGAAAAACTGTTTTTT
CSVARGTNEKLFF
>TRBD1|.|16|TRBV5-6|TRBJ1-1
TGTGCCAGCAGGCTAGACAGGGGGGTGAGGAACACTGAAGCTTTCTTT
CASRLDRGVRNTEAFF
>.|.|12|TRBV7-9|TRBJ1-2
TGTGCCAGCAGCTTAGAACGGAATGGCTACACCTTC
CASSLERNGYTF
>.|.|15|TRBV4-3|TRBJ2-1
TGCGCCAGCAGCCGAGACAGATATTCCTACAATGAGCAGTTCTTC
CASSRDRYSYNEQFF
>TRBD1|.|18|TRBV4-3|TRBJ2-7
TGCGCCAGCAGCCAAGGAATATCAGGGCAGGGGGTGACCTACGAGCAGTACTTC
CASSQGISGQGVTYEQYF
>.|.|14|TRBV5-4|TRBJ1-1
TGTGCCAGCAGCTTCCGGGGAAGTGCCCCTGAAGCTTTCTTT
CASSFRGSAPEAFF
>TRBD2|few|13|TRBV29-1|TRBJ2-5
TGCAGCGTGGGACTAGCTGTTGGGGAGACCCAGTACTTC
CSVGLAVGETQYF
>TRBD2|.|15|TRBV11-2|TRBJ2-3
TGTGCCAGCAGCTCCCCGGGACTAGCCGGGGATACGCAGTATTTT
CASSSPGLAGDTQYF
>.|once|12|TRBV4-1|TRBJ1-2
TGCGCCAGCAGCCAAGGACCCGATGGCTACACCTTC
CASSQGPDGYTF
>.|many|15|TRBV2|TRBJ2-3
TGTGCCAGCAGGGAAGACGGACAGTCGGCAGATACGCAGTATTTT
CASREDGQSADTQYF
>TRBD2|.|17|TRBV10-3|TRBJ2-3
TGTGCCATCAGTGAGCACCCGGGCGGGGGGGCCGGGAATACGCAGTATTTT
CAISEHPGGGAGNTQYF
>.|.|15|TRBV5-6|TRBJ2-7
TGTGCCAGCAGCTCCGTGCTCGGGAGAGACGAAGAGCAGTACTTC
CASSSVLGRDEEQYF
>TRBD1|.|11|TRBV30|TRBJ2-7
TGTGCATGGACAGGCACCTACGAGCAGTACTTC
CAWTGTYEQYF
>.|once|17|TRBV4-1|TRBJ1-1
TGCGCCAGCAGCCAAGAAATGGGTCGACTCAGCAACACTGAAGCTTTCTTT
CASSQEMGRLSNTEAFF
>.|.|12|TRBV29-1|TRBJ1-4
TGCAGCGTTGAAGATCCTGGCGAAAAACTGTTTTTT
CSVEDPGEKLFF
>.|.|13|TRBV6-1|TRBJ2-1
TGTGCCAGCAGTGTAGGACGAATCAATGAGCAGTTCTTC
CASSVGRINEQFF
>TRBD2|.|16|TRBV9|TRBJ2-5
TGTGCCAGTACTATTGGCGGGGGGATTCTCCAAGAGACCCAGTACTTC
CASTIGGGILQETQYF
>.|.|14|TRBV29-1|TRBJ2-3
TGCAGCGCTGGGGTTAGGGGGGCGACAGATACGCAGTATTTT
CSAGVRGATDTQYF
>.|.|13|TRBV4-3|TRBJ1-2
TGCGCCAGCAGCCAATCGGGGGTGCTTGGCTACACCTTC
CASSQSGVLGYTF